These 13 T cell receptor beta chains were sequenced from one sample in a study of CD8 T cells in Susac syndrome. Random hexamers served to reverse transcribe about 0.5 to 1 ug RNA. TCRdb fed the immunoSEQ multiplex PCR reads into MiXCR, producing one record per CDR3 protein. In the table there are 150,000 to 200,000 distinct CDR3 sequences, roughly 92% of which are singletons. Specimen: CD4+ T cells from PBMCs. These receptors came from a human donor in good health.

The V call is TRBV5-1, the J call TRBJ2-2; no definite D call. V dropped 3 bases and J dropped 1 base, with 10 bases sitting between them. This CDR3 contains 15 residues. Germline CDR1 SGHRS, CDR2 YFSETQ. CDR3 sequence reads: CASSSLERNTGELFF. DNA of the CDR3: TGCGCCAGCAGCTCGTTGGAGAGGAACACCGGGGAGCTGTTTTTT.

This sequence joins TRBV2 and TRBJ1-1, with D possibly matching TRBD1 (6 bases). V shed 4 bases and J shed 0 bases, with 15 bases lying between them. The germline gives CDR1 SNHLY, CDR2 FYNNEI. The CDR3 has 16 amino acids. The CDR3 DNA sequence: TGTGCCAGCAGTGCCTTGGACAGTTTCATGAACACTGAAGCTTTCTTT. Protein: CASSALDSFMNTEAFF.

This chain links TRBV2 with TRBJ1-4; the D gene is possibly TRBD1 (5 bases). There are 13 residues in the CDR3. V shed 8 bases and J shed 4 bases, with 11 bases lying between them. CDR1 SNHLY and CDR2 FYNNEI come from the germline V gene. The CDR3, as DNA: TGTGCCAGCGGGGGGGATTTTAATGAAAAACTGTTTTTT. It specifies CASGGDFNEKLFF.

The rearrangement uses TRBV3-1 and TRBJ2-5; D not certain. The length of the CDR3 is 14 residues. Germline V gene lookup returns CDR1 LGHDT and CDR2 YNNKEL (reference sequence). Trimming removed 5 bases at V and 1 base at J, with 11 bases between. The CDR3 sequence is CASSTRTFQETQYF. CDR3 bases: TGTGCCAGCAGCACCCGGACCTTCCAAGAGACCCAGTACTTC.

The rearrangement joins TRBV3-1 to TRBJ1-2; a possible D gene is TRBD1 (5 bases). The CDR3 runs to 14 residues. CDR1 and CDR2 from the germline V gene are LGHDT and YNNKEL (reference sequence). V was pared by 4 bases and J by 2 bases, with 11 bases between. CDR3 loop: CASSPGRGNYGYTF. The DNA of the CDR3 is TGTGCCAGCAGCCCGGGGAGGGGAAACTATGGCTACACCTTC.

The chain uses TRBV25-1 and TRBJ1-4; 9 bases agree with TRBD1. The V segment lost 5 bases and the J segment 5 bases; nucleotides outside the gene matches: 9. There are 16 residues in the CDR3. Germline V gives CDR1 MGHDK, CDR2 SYGVNS. CDR3 in DNA: TGTGCCAGCAGTCCCCAAGGACAGGGGCTAAATGAAAAACTGTTTTTT. This encodes CASSPQGQGLNEKLFF. The full variable domain, in which reference TRBV25-1 and TRBJ1-4 provide the parts outside the CDR3, is EADIYQTPRYLVIGTGKKITLECSQTMGHDKMYWYQQDPGMELHLIHYSYGVNSTEKGDLSSESTVSRIRTEHFPLTLESARPSHTSQYLCASSPQGQGLNEKLFFGSGTQLSVL.

The V call is TRBV29-1, the J call TRBJ1-2; 10 bases are a match to TRBD1. CDR1 is SQVTM, CDR2 ANQGSEA, per germline. V lost 0 bases and J lost 1; bases outside the gene matches: 5. This CDR3 spans 16 amino acids. The CDR3: CSVEDRRTGGNYGYTF. The CDR3 region has the DNA TGCAGCGTTGAAGATCGTCGGACAGGGGGTAACTATGGCTACACCTTC. The entire variable domain, with the rest obtained from reference TRBV29-1 and TRBJ1-2, is as follows: SAVISQKPSRDICQRGTSLTIQCQVDSQVTMMFWYRQQPGQSLTLIATANQGSEATYESGFVIDKFPISRPNLTFSTLTVSNMSPEDSSIYLCSVEDRRTGGNYGYTFGSGTRLTVV.

V and J are TRBV29-1 and TRBJ2-5; D might be TRBD2 (7 bases). This CDR3 has 11 amino acids. Trimming removed 4 bases at V and 6 bases at J, with 9 bases between. Germline V lookup: CDR1 SQVTM, CDR2 ANQGSEA. The CDR3 reads CSVGGGKTQYF. CDR3 bases: TGCAGCGTTGGGGGGGGCAAGACCCAGTACTTC.

The table lists this clonotype with a count of one. CDR3: CSVDQTDTQYF. The CDR3 coding sequence is TGCAGCGTTGATCAAACAGATACGCAGTATTTT. The rearrangement joins TRBV29-1 to TRBJ2-3; D uncertain. The CDR3 is made up of 11 amino acids. V shed 3 bases and J shed 3 bases, with 4 bases lying between them. Germline CDR1 and CDR2: SQVTM and ANQGSEA.

V is TRBV5-1 and J is TRBJ2-1, with D unclear. This CDR3 is built from 13 residues. Germline CDR1 and CDR2: SGHRS and YFSETQ. Trimming cost V 0 bases and J 5 bases, with 6 bases left between them. In nucleotides, the CDR3 is TGCGCCAGCAGCTTGGACACCAACAATGAGCAGTTCTTC. Translation gives CASSLDTNNEQFF.

The chain uses TRBV29-1 and TRBJ1-2; the D is unclear. The ends were cut back, 5 bases at V and 0 bases at J, with 16 bases in the middle. Germline V gene data show CDR1 as SQVTM and CDR2 as ANQGSEA. CDR3 size: 15 residues. CDR3 nucleotide sequence: TGCAGCGTTCGCCCCGGCAACACCGCTAACTATGGCTACACCTTC. It encodes CSVRPGNTANYGYTF.

The genes are TRBV19 and TRBJ1-1; TRBD1 matches 7 bases. V gave up 4 bases and J gave up 0 bases; unmatched junction bases: 5. CDR1 and CDR2 (germline): LNHDA, SQIVND (reference sequence). This CDR3 has 15 amino acids. In DNA, the CDR3 is TGTGCCAGTAGTAAGCAAGGACAGGTGAACACTGAAGCTTTCTTT. This encodes CASSKQGQVNTEAFF.

The chain combines TRBV7-2 with TRBJ1-2, with D possibly TRBD1 on 5 matching bases. V dropped 0 bases and J dropped 4 bases, with 15 bases sitting between them. There are 16 residues in the CDR3. Looked up from germline, CDR1 is SGHTA and CDR2 is FQGNSA. CDR3 loop: CASSLALTASAYGYTF. CDR3 nucleotide sequence: TGTGCCAGCAGCTTAGCGCTGACAGCCTCTGCCTATGGCTACACCTTC.